The source of this T cell receptor beta chain is a study of blood T cell repertoires in COVID-19. Study-level information: Samples came from the United States, Italy and Spain, spanning acute and convalescent COVID-19. The cDNA or gDNA used as material had been derived from T cells, B-cell-depleted T cells, or PBMCs.

Germline CDR1 is LGHDT and CDR2 is YNNKEL (reference sequence). CDR3 length: 13 amino acids. Deletions cut 6 bases from V and 8 bases from J, with 11 bases between. The authors' processing: Counts of nucleated cells, estimated from reference gene primer amplification, were obtained. TCRdb's table, derived via immunoSEQ multiplex PCR, lists solely in-frame clones and lacks some. D and trimming were read from the DNA, whereas the V and J calls and clone size are those reported in that table. Among about 47,000 clones listed, 91% were seen once. The sequence was collected from an older man with active COVID-19. The chain uses TRBV3-1 (or the pseudogene TRBV3-2) and TRBJ1-6; D not resolved. Sequenced: peripheral blood. DNA for the CDR3: TGTGCCAGCAGAAAGCATCGCGATTCACCCCTCCACTTT. Translating gives CASRKHRDSPLHF.